This T cell receptor (beta chain) was identified during a study of PD-1 blockade in classical Hodgkin lymphoma (dated by TCRdb to the early 2020s). With regard to the full study: Nivolumab dosing was 3 mg/kg intravenously every 2 weeks, continuing until either disease progression or unacceptable toxicity. A peripheral blood immune signature of response to PD-1 blockade in classical Hodgkin lymphoma was defined using TCR beta sequencing and CyTOF. The full study reports these points: CD4+ but not CD8+ TCR diversity rose significantly by C4D1 (p=0.0027 vs p=0.16), most apparent in complete responders (p=0.02). The study covered only a single clinical trial cohort, and the causes of the repertoire differences, possibly disease activity or prior therapy, were still not defined. Trial patients with a complete response had baseline diversity similar to that of newly diagnosed patients, while partial responders and progressors had significantly lower diversity. Newly diagnosed patients were reported to have lower baseline TCR diversity than healthy donors, and relapsed/refractory patients were reported to have lower baseline TCR diversity still. Patients starting nivolumab less than 1 year after ASCT had lower diversity and were excluded from later analyses to avoid confounding by immune reconstitution.

The Qiagen DNeasy kit was used to extract genomic DNA both from unsorted PBMCs and from the negatively selected CD4+ and CD8+ fractions. TCR beta CDR3 regions were subjected to amplification by immunoSEQ multiplex PCR with primers that anneal to V and J segments. A synthetic immune receptor repertoire was used to minimize amplification bias, and remaining bias was computationally removed after sequencing. On the authors' methods: Custom Python scripts were used to quantify repertoire diversity as the Shannon entropy index. Unsorted, CD4+ and CD8+ repertoires were analyzed separately, except in combined analyses where CD4+ and CD8+ sequences were merged in silico. A clone was considered expanded if an increase in frequency of at least 2-fold after treatment relative to C1D1 was found, and a pseudocount of 0.5 was applied to clones undetected at baseline. Singleton clones were defined as clones with 0 or 1 copy at C1D1, and non-singleton clones were defined as clones with 2 or more copies. Clones expanded in unsorted samples were annotated as CD4+, CD8+ or unknown by matching protein sequences in sorted samples from the same patient. Wilcoxon tests on paired samples were used to test changes in diversity from C1D1 to C4D1. The clones in this table, taken by TCRdb from immuneACCESS, are in-frame only. Not every clone is retained; where verified, under half of the shortfall comes from an unresolved V gene, and the cause of the rest is unknown. V, J and clone size reflect that table, while D and trimming were determined from the DNA. The sample table holds some 30,000 clones, of which 65% to 85% were seen once. The ten largest clones add up to approximately 17% of the sample.

The germline V gene yields SQVTM for CDR1 and ANQGSEA for CDR2. The CDR3 goes from the cysteine to the phenylalanine over 16 residues. Only CDR3 DNA is held: 48 bases, read in frame from base 1. V is pruned by 4 bases and J by 3 bases, leaving 8 bases of the junction without a gene match. The time point label, read with the paper, signifies: cycle 4 day 1 (C4D1), after about 6 weeks of nivolumab. All trial patients had relapsed after autologous stem cell transplantation, with cohorts A, B and C differing in prior brentuximab vedotin exposure. The trial cohort comprised roughly 50 patients with relapsed/refractory classical Hodgkin lymphoma whose best overall responses were complete response, partial response or progressive disease. In the multi-cohort phase II CheckMate 205 trial, trial patients received single-agent nivolumab. An independent review committee assessed best overall response by applying the 2007 International Working Group response criteria. Trial PBMCs were collected immediately before nivolumab initiation (C1D1) and during therapy at cycle 2 day 1 and cycle 4 day 1. Peripheral blood was collected in 8 mL Vacutainer Cell Preparation Tubes, from which PBMCs were isolated by centrifugation and then cryopreserved.

This clone has only a few counts. The antigen this receptor binds is unknown. No base quality information exists; no much larger clone differs at one position. Recombination connected TRBV29-1 to TRBJ2-7; 14 central nucleotides agree with TRBD2. This receptor was identified in a human donor with classical Hodgkin lymphoma. The input for sequencing was peripheral blood mononuclear cells (PBMCs), taken before the fourth cycle of nivolumab. The CDR3 loop reads CSVGGYGLAGGYEQYF. The sequenced DNA: TGCAGCGTTGGGGGCTATGGACTAGCGGGAGGCTACGAGCAGTACTTC.